A single sample gave rise to the 25 T cell receptor beta chains below, sequenced in a study of PD-1 blockade in mismatch repair-deficient tumors (dated by TCRdb to about 2017). Receptors were amplified or captured by the immunoSEQ multiplex PCR assay. TCRdb retrieved this table from immuneACCESS and kept in-frame rearrangements only. Not all clones are present; in checked studies, unresolved V genes account for under half, and no reason is known for the remainder. In this sample the table shows 55,000 to 85,000 clones, more than 75% of which occur a single time. The top ten hold about 5% of the sample. The sequenced sample was peripheral blood, obtained 2 weeks after starting pembrolizumab. The source of these receptors is an adult with mismatch repair-deficient cancer.

The chain employs TRBV30 and TRBJ1-2; the match to TRBD1 covers 10 bases. The CDR3 is 14 amino acids. Per germline, CDR1 GTSNPN and CDR2 SVGIG (reference sequence). The V segment lost 8 bases and the J segment 5 bases; nucleotides outside the gene matches: 11. The DNA of the CDR3 is TGTGCCCATGCCGGACAGGGGGTGGGGTATGGCTACACCTTC. Translating gives CAHAGQGVGYGYTF.

This rearrangement joins TRBV7-3 to TRBJ1-1, with TRBD1 as a possible D gene (6 bases). Deletions cut 5 bases from V and 5 bases from J, with 12 bases between. The length of the CDR3 is 13 residues. Germline lookup yields CDR1 SGHTA and CDR2 FQGTGA. The CDR3 sequence is CASSPTGKTEAFF. The DNA of the CDR3 is TGTGCCAGCAGCCCAACAGGGAAGACTGAAGCTTTCTTT. Combining the CDR3 with reference TRBV7-3 and TRBJ1-1 gives the whole variable domain GAGVSQTPSNKVTEKGKYVELRCDPISGHTALYWYRQSLGQGPEFLIYFQGTGAADDSGLPNDRFFAVRPEGSVSTLKIQRTERGDSAVYLCASSPTGKTEAFFGQGTRLTVV.

The V gene is TRBV5-4, the J gene TRBJ2-3, with 11 positions matching TRBD2. Losses at the gene ends were 4 bases for V and 6 bases for J; bases not matched to a gene: 10. The CDR3 spans 16 residues. Germline CDR1 reads SGHNT; CDR2 reads YYREEE (reference sequence). CDR3 sequence (DNA): TGTGCCAGCAGCCCGGGACTAGCGGCTACATTCGATACGCAGTATTTT. Its translation is CASSPGLAATFDTQYF.

This rearrangement joins TRBV5-1 to TRBJ2-3; TRBD2 aligns across 12 bases. With V trimmed by 5 bases and J by 0 bases, 7 bases remained unmatched. The CDR3 is 17 amino acids. The germline V gene has CDR1 SGHRS and CDR2 YFSETQ. CDR3 amino acids: CASSQGGTSGSTDTQYF. In DNA form, the CDR3 reads TGCGCCAGCAGTCAGGGGGGGACTAGCGGGAGCACAGATACGCAGTATTTT.

This clone has just one count. This sequence joins TRBV5-4 and TRBJ2-7; the match to TRBD2 covers 15 bases. V lost 3 bases and J lost 3; bases outside the gene matches: 10. CDR3 length: 18 residues. CDR1 is SGHNT and CDR2 is YYREEE in the germline V gene (reference sequence). The CDR3 loop reads CASSSRGTSGRSGYEQYF. As DNA, the CDR3 is TGTGCCAGCAGCTCTAGAGGGACTAGCGGGAGGTCGGGCTACGAGCAGTACTTC. Variable domain in full (rest from reference TRBV5-4 and TRBJ2-7): ETGVTQSPTHLIKTRGQQVTLRCSSQSGHNTVSWYQQALGQGPQFIFQYYREEENGRGNFPPRFSGLQFPNYSSELNVNALELDDSALYLCASSSRGTSGRSGYEQYFGPGTRLTVT.

The CDR3 nucleotides are TGTGCCAGCAGCGTAAATACCGGGACAGGCCAAGAGACCCAGTACTTC. As protein: CASSVNTGTGQETQYF. The chain joins TRBV9 to TRBJ2-5; 8 bases align to TRBD1. The length of the CDR3 is 16 residues. The V gene end was trimmed by 1 base and the J gene end by 1 base; junction bases not matched to a gene: 6. Germline assignment: CDR1 SGDLS and CDR2 YYNGEE.

The chain uses TRBV7-9 and TRBJ2-7; D is ambiguous. V dropped 5 bases and J dropped 0 bases, with 14 bases sitting between them. From germline, CDR1 is SEHNR and CDR2 FQNEAQ (reference sequence). The CDR3 runs to 15 residues. CDR3 nucleotides: TGTGCCAGCAGCCGCGTCGACGGGTCCTCCTACGAGCAGTACTTC. It is translated as CASSRVDGSSYEQYF.

To note about this clone: This sample includes further DNA sequences coding for the same CDR3. The gene calls are TRBV7-9 and TRBJ2-5, with D uncertain. Trimming cost V 1 base and J 5 bases, with 5 bases left between them. Germline-derived CDR1 and CDR2 are SEHNR and FQNEAQ (reference sequence). This CDR3 spans 12 amino acids. The CDR3 bases are TGTGCCAGCAGCTTAGTTGGGGAGACCCAGTACTTC. Its translation: CASSLVGETQYF.

The chain uses TRBV7-2 and TRBJ2-5; no firm D call. The ends were cut back, 2 bases at V and 3 bases at J, with 13 bases in the middle. The CDR3 has 15 residues. The germline gives CDR1 SGHTA, CDR2 FQGNSA. The CDR3 DNA reads as TGTGCCAGCAGCTTACAGGTCCTAGTTAAAGAGACCCAGTACTTC. Translated: CASSLQVLVKETQYF. Using reference TRBV7-2 and TRBJ2-5 for the parts outside the CDR3, the full variable domain is GAGVSQSPSNKVTEKGKDVELRCDPISGHTALYWYRQSLGQGLEFLIYFQGNSAPDKSGLPSDRFSAERTGGSVSTLTIQRTQQEDSAVYLCASSLQVLVKETQYFGPGTRLLVL.

J is TRBJ2-1 and V is TRBV19, with 9 bases aligning to TRBD1. CDR1 LNHDA and CDR2 SQIVND come from the germline V gene (reference sequence). V dropped 7 bases and J dropped 4; count of bases not matched to a gene: 8. The CDR3 is made up of 15 amino acids. The CDR3 coding sequence is TGTGCCAGTACCGCTCGGGACAGGGTGTACAATGAGCAGTTCTTC. Protein sequence: CASTARDRVYNEQFF. Based on the CDR3 plus reference TRBV19 and TRBJ2-1, the full variable domain is DGGITQSPKYLFRKEGQNVTLSCEQNLNHDAMYWYRQDPGQGLRLIYYSQIVNDFQKGDIAEGYSVSREKKESFPLTVTSAQKNPTAFYLCASTARDRVYNEQFFGPGTRLTVL.

As DNA, the CDR3 is TGTGCCAGCAGCTTAAGTGGGAGGGCCGGAGATACGCAGTATTTT. Its translation: CASSLSGRAGDTQYF. The V call is TRBV7-3, the J call TRBJ2-3; 7 nucleotides align to TRBD2. Germline lookup yields CDR1 SGHTA and CDR2 FQGTGA. This CDR3 contains 15 residues. The V and J ends lost 1 base and 5 bases, in that order; junction bases with no gene match: 6. Based on the CDR3 plus reference TRBV7-3 and TRBJ2-3, the full variable domain is GAGVSQTPSNKVTEKGKYVELRCDPISGHTALYWYRQSLGQGPEFLIYFQGTGAADDSGLPNDRFFAVRPEGSVSTLKIQRTERGDSAVYLCASSLSGRAGDTQYFGPGTRLTVL.

The chain uses TRBV29-1 and TRBJ2-4; D is possibly TRBD1 (5 bases). Germline V gives CDR1 SQVTM, CDR2 ANQGSEA. CDR3 length equals 13 residues. Deletions cut 2 bases from V and 1 base from J, with 6 bases between. The CDR3 here is CSVESGAKNIQYF. The CDR3 nucleotides read TGCAGCGTTGAATCAGGGGCCAAAAACATTCAGTACTTC.

This chain joins TRBV6-6 and TRBJ2-1, with 7 nucleotides matching TRBD2. Losses at the gene ends were 2 bases for V and 7 bases for J; bases not matched to a gene: 11. The germline gives CDR1 MNHNY, CDR2 SVGAGI (reference sequence). CDR3 size: 16 residues. The CDR3 sequence: CASSYGREHSRNEQFF. The CDR3 DNA is TGTGCCAGCAGTTACGGGCGGGAGCACTCGAGGAATGAGCAGTTCTTC.

On this clone itself: Distinct nucleotide sequences in the sample also encode this CDR3. The chain couples TRBV7-9 to TRBJ2-3; TRBD2 agrees at 10 bases. The CDR3 covers 15 residues. Unmatched junction bases numbered 6, after V lost 6 bases and J lost 3 bases. Germline lookup yields CDR1 SEHNR and CDR2 FQNEAQ (reference sequence). Here the CDR3 reads CASSSGLAATDTQYF. CDR3 coding DNA: TGTGCCAGCAGTTCAGGACTAGCGGCGACAGATACGCAGTATTTT.

The V gene is TRBV9, the J gene TRBJ2-3; 11 bases fit TRBD2. The CDR3 runs 16 residues. V gave up 3 bases and J gave up 1 base; unmatched junction bases: 4. In germline, CDR1 is SGDLS, CDR2 YYNGEE. Here the CDR3 DNA reads TGTGCCAGCAGCGATCCACTAGCGGGAGGCACAGATACGCAGTATTTT. It codes for CASSDPLAGGTDTQYF. The full variable domain, its missing parts supplied by reference TRBV9 and TRBJ2-3, is DSGVTQTPKHLITATGQRVTLRCSPRSGDLSVYWYQQSLDQGLQFLIQYYNGEERAKGNILERFSAQQFPDLHSELNLSSLELGDSALYFCASSDPLAGGTDTQYFGPGTRLTVL.

The chain couples TRBV9 to TRBJ1-1; tentatively, D is TRBD1 (5 bases). CDR1 and CDR2 from the germline V gene are SGDLS and YYNGEE. Trimming removed 4 bases from V and 3 bases from J, with 13 bases in between. The CDR3 is 14 residues long. CDR3 sequence: CASSPRGGYTEAFF. CDR3 in DNA: TGTGCCAGCAGCCCCCGGGGGGGTTACACTGAAGCTTTCTTT. Complete variable domain (other parts from reference TRBV9 and TRBJ1-1): DSGVTQTPKHLITATGQRVTLRCSPRSGDLSVYWYQQSLDQGLQFLIQYYNGEERAKGNILERFSAQQFPDLHSELNLSSLELGDSALYFCASSPRGGYTEAFFGQGTRLTVV.

This clone was picked up a small number of times. V gene TRBV11-3 combines with J gene TRBJ1-2; D gene unclear. Trimming removed 4 bases from V and 3 bases from J, with 15 bases in between. The CDR3 is 15 amino acids. In germline, CDR1 is SGHNT, CDR2 YENEEA. The CDR3 loop reads CASSWGPGSHYGYTF. In DNA, the CDR3 is TGTGCCAGCAGCTGGGGTCCGGGATCCCACTATGGCTACACCTTC.

This clone was observed a handful of times. The J gene is TRBJ2-7, the V gene TRBV9; 9 positions agree with TRBD2. Germline V gene sequence: CDR1 SGDLS, CDR2 YYNGEE. After removal of 0 bases from V and 5 bases from J, the junction contained 9 bases not matched to a gene. This CDR3 has 16 residues. The CDR3 nucleotides read TGTGCCAGCAGCGTAGCTATGGTAGCGGGAGAGGACGAGCAGTACTTC. Protein sequence: CASSVAMVAGEDEQYF. Supplemented by reference TRBV9 and TRBJ2-7, the full variable domain reads DSGVTQTPKHLITATGQRVTLRCSPRSGDLSVYWYQQSLDQGLQFLIQYYNGEERAKGNILERFSAQQFPDLHSELNLSSLELGDSALYFCASSVAMVAGEDEQYFGPGTRLTVT.

The V gene is TRBV29-1, the J gene TRBJ2-1; 12 bases fit TRBD2. V was pared by 7 bases and J by 3 bases, with 7 bases of the junction left unmatched. Germline CDR1 and CDR2: SQVTM and ANQGSEA. The CDR3 loop spans 15 amino acids. In nucleotides, the CDR3 is TGCAGCGGGAAGACTAGCGGGAGAATCTACAATGAGCAGTTCTTC. Translated: CSGKTSGRIYNEQFF.

The chain couples TRBV7-6 to TRBJ2-1, with D perhaps matching TRBD1 (5 bases). Deletions cut 5 bases from V and 4 bases from J, with 9 bases between. The CDR3 runs to 13 residues. Germline V lookup: CDR1 SGHVS, CDR2 FNYEAQ. CDR3: CASSPPGYNEQFF. The CDR3 DNA reads TGTGCCAGCAGCCCCCCAGGGTACAATGAGCAGTTCTTC.

The chain carries TRBV6-5 and TRBJ2-7; D is unresolved. V was shortened by 6 bases and J by 6 bases, with 12 bases between the two germline ends. Germline V lookup: CDR1 MNHEY, CDR2 SVGAGI. This CDR3 region has 12 residues. CDR3 protein: CASSPGRLEQYF. CDR3 DNA sequence: TGTGCCAGCAGCCCTGGACGTCTCGAGCAGTACTTC.

This sequence joins TRBV15 and TRBJ2-3; a possible D gene is TRBD2 (6 bases). The germline gives CDR1 LNHNV, CDR2 YYDKDF (reference sequence). Trimming stripped 1 base from V and 2 bases from J, with 10 bases between. This CDR3 comprises 15 residues. In DNA, the CDR3 is TGTGCCACCAGCAGAGCAGGGACTTACACAGATACGCAGTATTTT. This sequence encodes CATSRAGTYTDTQYF.

This clone was picked up many times. The J gene is TRBJ1-2, the V gene TRBV6-5; 8 nucleotides line up with TRBD1. Looked up from germline, CDR1 is MNHEY and CDR2 is SVGAGI. The CDR3 is 14 residues long. Losses at the gene ends were 0 bases for V and 4 bases for J; bases not matched to a gene: 1. The CDR3 spells CASSYSGQGYGYTF. The CDR3 DNA sequence: TGTGCCAGCAGTTACTCCGGACAGGGCTATGGCTACACCTTC.

The rearrangement joins TRBV7-9 to TRBJ1-1; a possible D gene is TRBD1 (6 bases). This CDR3 has 17 residues. Trimming stripped 5 bases from V and 0 bases from J, with 19 bases between. CDR1 SEHNR and CDR2 FQNEAQ come from the germline V gene (reference sequence). The DNA for the CDR3 is TGTGCCAGCAGCGAGGGACACCGGCTTTTCATGAACACTGAAGCTTTCTTT. Translation: CASSEGHRLFMNTEAFF.

V gene TRBV7-9 combines with J gene TRBJ1-5; D may be TRBD1 (5 bases). The CDR3 runs 13 residues. Germline V lookup: CDR1 SEHNR, CDR2 FQNEAQ (reference sequence). The V gene lost 5 bases and the J gene lost 0 bases, with 5 bases spanning the gap. The CDR3 region is CASSTGSNQPQHF. Written as DNA, the CDR3 is TGTGCCAGCAGCACAGGTAGCAATCAGCCCCAGCATTTT. Together with reference TRBV7-9 and TRBJ1-5, the CDR3 gives the full variable domain: DTGVSQNPRHKITKRGQNVTFRCDPISEHNRLYWYRQTLGQGPEFLTYFQNEAQLEKSRLLSDRFSAERPKGSFSTLEIQRTEQGDSAMYLCASSTGSNQPQHFGDGTRLSIL.